Below, one T cell receptor beta chain is given with its context. What antigen it recognizes has not been identified. The record has no base qualities; no much larger clone is one base away. The patients had resection in Japan or China between about 2014 and 2018. The histologic diagnosis of each case was independently confirmed on H&E slides by two lung cancer pathologists. To enrich premalignant or tumor cells for nucleic acid extraction, macro-dissection was performed after pathologic assessment. The AllPrep DNA/RNA FFPE Kit was used to isolate DNA from FFPE tissue. The entry originates in a study of immune evolution from preneoplasia to lung adenocarcinoma (dated by TCRdb to about 2021). With regard to the full study: HLA loss of heterozygosity was seen in approximately 6.7%, 15% and 36% of AIS, MIA and ADC lesions, and in no AAH lesions. The overall cohort was made up of 53 patients with pulmonary nodules who had surgical resection. The immune data were integrated with whole exome sequencing and methylation data obtained from the same cohort of nodules. According to the study, some 97 samples were used for TCR sequencing. The TCR sequencing data were obtained from about 47 patients. Resected precursor lesions (AAH, AIS, MIA) and invasive adenocarcinomas were compared with paired morphologically normal lung tissue. Immune contexture across lung adenocarcinoma precursors and invasive adenocarcinoma was profiled using immune gene expression, TCR sequencing and multiplex immunofluorescence. Sample size was based on specimen availability rather than a prior power calculation. POLYSOLVER was used to infer Class I HLA alleles from exome data, and LOHHLA was used to detect allele-specific HLA loss.

The germline V gene specifies SNHLY as CDR1 and FYNNEI as CDR2. From its cysteine to its phenylalanine, the CDR3 spans 14 amino acids. Kept here is only the CDR3 DNA, which spans 42 bases and is read in frame from base 1. V and J are truncated by 2 bases and 6 bases respectively, leaving an intervening sequence of 10 bases. Using the immunoSEQ hsTCRbeta Kit, TCR beta CDR3 regions were sequenced from DNA. Turning to the authors' computational methods: The ImmunoSEQ Analyzer was used to analyse the TCR sequencing data. T cell clonality was defined as 1 minus Pielou's evenness, as computed on productive rearrangements. T cell diversity was measured with the inverse Simpson index on productive templates. T cell density was defined as TCR beta template counts normalized to usable DNA, with usable DNA estimated by amplifying and sequencing housekeeping genes. Two-sided Kruskal-Wallis tests were used to compare TCR metrics across histologic stages. TCRdb took over this immuneACCESS table, retaining in-frame rearrangements with V and J assigned. Such tables are incomplete; in checked studies, under half of the missing clones stem from an unresolved V gene, and the remainder is unexplained. V and J calls and clone size are copied from that table; D and trimming were computed from the DNA. For this sample there are 9,500 to 13,000 clones; about nine tenths appear just once. The biggest ten clones account for around 3.5% of the sample.

What the work shows at the level of the full study, not this receptor alone: Normal lung had the highest top T cell clone frequencies, which appeared to decline progressively from AAH through AIS, MIA and invasive adenocarcinoma. Normal lung showed the highest clonality, whereas later-stage lesions appeared to have higher T cell density and diversity but lower clonality. The findings rested on association rather than direct causation, and larger cohorts with long-term follow-up and longitudinal biopsies were considered necessary. All patients were from Japan and China, so applicability to Western populations was uncertain. KRAS-mutant nodules showed the highest T cell clonality compared with EGFR-mutant or double wild-type lesions.

Here the chain combines TRBV2 and TRBJ2-2; the D gene cannot be named for sure. The sequence was collected from a person aged 65-85 years with invasive lung adenocarcinoma. The sample consisted of FFPE invasive lung adenocarcinoma tissue. The sample's cell subset or site, from its label and the paper: frankly invasive lung adenocarcinoma (ADC). The DNA is TGTGCCAGCAGTGAATCTCGGGCGGCCGGGGAGCTGTTTTTT. Its protein is CASSESRAAGELFF.